This T cell receptor beta chain was sequenced in a study of T-cell memory formation after mild COVID-19. TCRdb re-derived calls from the 5' RACE reads in MiXCR, one entry per CDR3 protein. The data contain 250,000 to 350,000 distinct CDR3 sequences, over 11% of them seen just once; the ten biggest clones take up around a fifth. This clonotype was recorded a few times. Its antigen is undetermined. Notes on the study in general: Most CD4+ clones that shrank were in CM and EM, while CD8+ ones turned up in EMRA.

This CDR3 contains 15 residues. Germline values: CDR1 SGHNT, CDR2 YENEEA. Trimming pared 8 bases from V and 0 bases from J, leaving 14 bases between. The chain links TRBV11-3 to TRBJ1-3; no clear D gene. This receptor was obtained from a man younger than 30 who had mild COVID-19 (a few samples of this study predate the infection). Cell type and time point are not known. The specimen was PBMCs or a T cell subset sorted from them (not recorded which). The CDR3 reads CASPGRVSSGNTIYF. The CDR3 coding sequence is TGTGCCAGCCCGGGCCGGGTGAGCTCTGGAAACACCATATATTTT. Based on the CDR3 plus reference TRBV11-3 and TRBJ1-3, the full variable domain is EAGVVQSPRYKIIEKKQPVAFWCNPISGHNTLYWYLQNLGQGPELLIRYENEEAVDDSQLPKDRFSAERLKGVDSTLKIQPAELGDSAVYLCASPGRVSSGNTIYFGEGSWLTVV.